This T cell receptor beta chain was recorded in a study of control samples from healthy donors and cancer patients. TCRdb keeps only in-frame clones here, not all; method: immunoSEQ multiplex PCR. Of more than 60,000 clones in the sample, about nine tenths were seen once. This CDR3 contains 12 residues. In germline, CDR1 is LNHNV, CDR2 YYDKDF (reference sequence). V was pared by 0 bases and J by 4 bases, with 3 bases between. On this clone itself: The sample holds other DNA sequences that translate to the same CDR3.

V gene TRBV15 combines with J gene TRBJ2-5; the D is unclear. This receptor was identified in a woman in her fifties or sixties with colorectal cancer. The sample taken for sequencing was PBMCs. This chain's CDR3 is CATSRDTETQYF. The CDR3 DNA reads TGTGCCACCAGCAGAGATACAGAGACCCAGTACTTC.